This T cell receptor beta chain was retrieved from a study of CD8+ T cells in alopecia areata. This CDR3 spans 13 amino acids. The germline gives CDR1 SQVTM, CDR2 ANQGSEA. Trimming removed 3 bases from V and 8 bases from J, with 14 bases in between. Once RNA had been extracted, it was reverse transcribed into cDNA to act as the sequencing template. Assay: immunoSEQ multiplex PCR; the TCRdb copy retains only in-frame clones and omits some. Here the sample spans around 250,000 clones, 65% to 70% being singletons. Sequences were derived from CD4+ T cells sorted from blood, sampled at week 0. This chain uses TRBV29-1 with TRBJ2-1, with a tentative D call TRBD1 (6 bases). The sequence derives from a human donor with alopecia areata. CDR3 nucleotide sequence: TGCAGCGTTGACCCGGGACATACATATGAGCAGTTCTTC. It yields the protein CSVDPGHTYEQFF.